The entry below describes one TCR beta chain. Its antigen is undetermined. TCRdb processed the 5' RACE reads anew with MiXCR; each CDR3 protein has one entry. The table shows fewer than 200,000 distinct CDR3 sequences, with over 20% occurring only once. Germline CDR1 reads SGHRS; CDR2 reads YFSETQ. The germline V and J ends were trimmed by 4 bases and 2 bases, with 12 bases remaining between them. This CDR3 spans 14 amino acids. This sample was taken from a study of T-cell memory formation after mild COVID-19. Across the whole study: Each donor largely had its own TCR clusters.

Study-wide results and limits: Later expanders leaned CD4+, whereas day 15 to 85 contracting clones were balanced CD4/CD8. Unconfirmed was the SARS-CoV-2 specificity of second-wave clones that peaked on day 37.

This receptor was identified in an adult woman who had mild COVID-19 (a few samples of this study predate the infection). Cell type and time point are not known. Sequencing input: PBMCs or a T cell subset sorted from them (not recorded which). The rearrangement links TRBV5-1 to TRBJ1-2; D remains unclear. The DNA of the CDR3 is TGCGCCAGCAGCCTGGAGTCAGACAACTATGGCTACACCTTC. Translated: CASSLESDNYGYTF.